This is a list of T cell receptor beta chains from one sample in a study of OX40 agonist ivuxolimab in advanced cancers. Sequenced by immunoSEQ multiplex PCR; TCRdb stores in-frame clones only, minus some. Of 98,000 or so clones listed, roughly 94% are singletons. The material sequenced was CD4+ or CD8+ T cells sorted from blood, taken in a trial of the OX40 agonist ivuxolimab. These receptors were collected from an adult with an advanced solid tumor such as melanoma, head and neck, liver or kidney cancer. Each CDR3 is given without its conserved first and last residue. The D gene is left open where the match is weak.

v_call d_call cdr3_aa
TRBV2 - ASSGAFDYGYT
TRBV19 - ASSFYRTEAF
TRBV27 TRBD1 ASGRQGKDTQY
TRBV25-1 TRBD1 ASSFDRENTEAF
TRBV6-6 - ASSRRGLNTEAF
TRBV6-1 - ASSEEARGVYEQY
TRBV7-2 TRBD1 ASSLAATGRVRSPLH
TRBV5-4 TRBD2 ASSEGSSGRGETQY
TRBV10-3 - AISEPRANYGYT
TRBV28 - ASGPNIQY
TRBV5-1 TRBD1 ASSLDATGYNSPLH
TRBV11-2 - ASSQGPVRAF
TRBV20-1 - SARGDEQF
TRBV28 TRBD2 ASSFVAGLAVTDTQY
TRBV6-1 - ASSQGGAAQGGYT
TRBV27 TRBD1 ASSLFGTGTSDTQY
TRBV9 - ASSVAVGWGTGELF
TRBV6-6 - ASSYPQDRSYGYT
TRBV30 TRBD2 AWSGRTSGRQRTIADTQY
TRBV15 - ATSRDGSPNQPQH
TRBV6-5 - ASSYDTARGNTIY
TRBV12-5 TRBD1 ASGLVGGDRAAF
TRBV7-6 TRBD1 ASSQGQAPYGYT
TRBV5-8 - ASSILFEQY
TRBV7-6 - ASSLGDEQF
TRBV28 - ASSLAGRNLYGYT
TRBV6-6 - ASTFTPGKGPEAF